The T cell receptor beta chain described here comes from a study of cytomegalovirus exposure and HLA in healthy donors. Whole-study results and caveats: Specificity of three CMV-associated chains for CMV antigens was verified in vitro.

Comment on this clone: The antigen is not known.

The PCR had 60 Vbeta and 13 Jbeta primers. Authors' processing steps: Among the unique TCR beta chains that a later analysis counted, about 86 million in all, 9.5 million to 11 million were shared. Only in-frame clones appear in the TCRdb table, and some are missing; sequencing was by immunoSEQ multiplex PCR. The DNA gave D and trimming, while V, J and clone size come from that table. The profile shows under 200,000 clones, roughly three quarters of them singletons. V lost 3 bases to trimming and J lost 3 bases, with 21 bases between them. Germline V gene lookup returns CDR1 MNHNS and CDR2 SASEGT. The CDR3 is made up of 17 amino acids.

The sample consisted of PBMCs. This TCR came from a woman aged 45-60 years in good health and CMV-seropositive. The chain combines TRBV6-1 with TRBJ2-7, with D possibly being TRBD2 (7 bases). In nucleotides, the CDR3 is TGTGCCAGCAGTGACCCCCCGGGGGGAGGGGGAATCTACGAGCAGTACTTC. This codes for CASSDPPGGGGIYEQYF.